This is a list of T cell receptor beta chains from one sample in a study of T cells in Graves' hyperthyroidism and ophthalmopathy. TCRdb recomputed calls from the multiplex PCR reads with MiXCR, one row per CDR3 protein. This table holds hundreds of thousands of distinct CDR3 sequences, roughly 15% found once. Source material: blood. The receptors stem from a woman aged 45-60 years with Graves' ophthalmopathy. CDR3s include the opening cysteine and the closing phenylalanine or tryptophan. D genes are given only for firm matches. Clone size is not always given. Where it is, it says once, few, many or a class for expanded clones.

TRBD2	many	TRBV5-1	TRBJ2-3	TGCGCCAGCAGCCTTGTCACCGGGACTAGCGGGAGACCTAGCACAGATACGCAGTATTTT	CASSLVTGTSGRPSTDTQYF
NA	NA	TRBV24-1	TRBJ2-2	TGTGCCACCAGTGATTTTAACCAGGCTACCGGGGAGCTGTTTTTT	CATSDFNQATGELFF
TRBD1	few	TRBV3-1	TRBJ2-2	TGTGCCAGCAGCCGACAGGGGGCGTCTTCCGGGGAGCTGTTTTTT	CASSRQGASSGELFF
NA	NA	TRBV19	TRBJ2-1	TGTGCCAGTAGTATAGATGACCAGGGGTGGAGGGGGCCCAATGAGCAGTTCTTC	CASSIDDQGWRGPNEQFF
NA	many	TRBV12-3/TRBV12-4	TRBJ1-4	TGTGCCAGCAGCTCCAGTAATGAAAAACTGTTTTTT	CASSSSNEKLFF
TRBD1	NA	TRBV25-1	TRBJ1-6	TGTGCCAGCAGTGAGGGGACAGGCTATAATTCACCCCTCCACTTT	CASSEGTGYNSPLHF
TRBD2	many	TRBV6-2/TRBV6-3	TRBJ2-7	TGTGCCAGCAGGACCCGAAGACTAGCGGGAGGGTCCCCCTACGAGCAGTACTTC	CASRTRRLAGGSPYEQYF
NA	many	TRBV7-9	TRBJ2-2	TGTGCCAGCAGCTTATGGGGACTCTCGAACACCGGGGAGCTGTTTTTT	CASSLWGLSNTGELFF
TRBD2	many	TRBV7-2	TRBJ2-7	TGTGCCAGCAGCTTAGGGGACTATGCCTACGAGCAGTACTTC	CASSLGDYAYEQYF
NA	few	TRBV7-3	TRBJ2-3	TGTGCCAGCAGCCCCAGCGGGTTTAGCACAGATACGCAGTATTTT	CASSPSGFSTDTQYF
NA	NA	TRBV4-2	TRBJ2-2	TGTGCCAGCAGCCAAGATCCCCAGGCCGCGACGAACACCGGGGAGCTGTTTTTT	CASSQDPQAATNTGELFF
NA	many	TRBV30	TRBJ1-1	TGTGCCTGGAGGGCCGCTACTGAAGCTTTCTTT	CAWRAATEAFF
TRBD2	NA	TRBV7-2	TRBJ2-7	TGTGCCAGCAGCTTAACGGGACTAGCGGGAGGCGAGCAGTACTTC	CASSLTGLAGGEQYF
NA	NA	TRBV28	TRBJ1-5	TGTGCCACCACGCAGGGGACCCCCAATCAGCCCCAGCATTTT	CATTQGTPNQPQHF
NA	NA	TRBV6-1	TRBJ1-5	TGTGCCAGCACCCTAACAGGGTTTCAGCCCCAGCATTTT	CASTLTGFQPQHF
TRBD2	few	TRBV27	TRBJ2-5	TGTGCCAGCAGTTCATACACCGTAGCGGGAGTCTCAGAGACCCAGTACTTC	CASSSYTVAGVSETQYF
NA	few	TRBV28	TRBJ2-7	TGTGCCAGCAGCCCGACGGTACTTTACGAGCAGTACTTC	CASSPTVLYEQYF